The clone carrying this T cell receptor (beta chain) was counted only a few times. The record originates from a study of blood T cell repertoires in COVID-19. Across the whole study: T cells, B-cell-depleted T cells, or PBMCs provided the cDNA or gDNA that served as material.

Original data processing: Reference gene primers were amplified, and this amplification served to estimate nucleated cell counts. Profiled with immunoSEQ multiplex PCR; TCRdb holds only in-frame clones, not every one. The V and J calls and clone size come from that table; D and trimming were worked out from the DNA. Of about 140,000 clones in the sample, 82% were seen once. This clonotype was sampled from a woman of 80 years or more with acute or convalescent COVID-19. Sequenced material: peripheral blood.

CDR3 in DNA: TGTGCCAGCAGCCTAAGGACAGGGAAGAGTGACGAGCAGTACTTC. It specifies CASSLRTGKSDEQYF. The genes are TRBV4-2 and TRBJ2-7; TRBD1 agrees at 8 bases. Germline-derived CDR1 and CDR2 are LGHNA and YNFKEQ. This CDR3 has 15 amino acids. After removal of 4 bases from V and 5 bases from J, the junction contained 10 bases not matched to a gene.